The 20 T cell receptor beta chains below come from one sample, sequenced in a study of blood T cell repertoires in COVID-19. Here immunoSEQ multiplex PCR was the method, and the copy in TCRdb shows in-frame clones only, minus some. Seen here are over 250,000 clones, roughly 86% observed once, and the top ten hold roughly 2.6%. Sequenced input: PBMCs or T cells enriched from blood (not recorded which). These receptors were collected from a woman aged 18-29 years who had recovered from COVID-19.

The CDR3 DNA reads TGTGCCAGCAGCTTACCGGCTCTAGGGGACTATGGCTACACCTTC. Protein product: CASSLPALGDYGYTF. The J gene is TRBJ1-2, the V gene TRBV11-1, with a weak D call TRBD1 (5 bases). Germline CDR1 SGHAT, CDR2 FQDESV (reference sequence). V dropped 2 bases and J dropped 3 bases, with 13 bases sitting between them. The CDR3 covers 15 residues.

This clone was recorded a few times. The chain couples TRBV7-9 to TRBJ2-7; D gene ambiguous. Germline assignment: CDR1 SEHNR and CDR2 FQNEAQ (reference sequence). CDR3 length: 13 residues. V gave up 2 bases and J gave up 5 bases, with 10 bases separating them. CDR3 sequence: CASSLWATDEQYF. As DNA, the CDR3 is TGTGCCAGCAGCTTATGGGCTACAGACGAGCAGTACTTC.

The chain carries TRBV7-9 and TRBJ2-5; D possibly corresponds to TRBD2 (5 bases). V lost 5 bases and J 5 bases, leaving 12 bases between the germline ends. The CDR3 consists of 13 residues. The germline gives CDR1 SEHNR, CDR2 FQNEAQ (reference sequence). The CDR3, as DNA: TGTGCCAGCAGCGTTAGAGGGCGGGAGACCCAGTACTTC. It specifies CASSVRGRETQYF.

The chain carries TRBV11-2 and TRBJ1-6; D may be TRBD1 (5 bases). Germline loops: CDR1 SGHAT, CDR2 FQNNGV. There are 14 residues in the CDR3. Trimming cost V 5 bases and J 7 bases, with 12 bases left between them. CDR3 in DNA: TGTGCCAGCAGCGCTCCAGGGCGAAATTCACCCCTCCACTTT. Its protein is CASSAPGRNSPLHF.

V and J are TRBV19 and TRBJ2-2, with D tentatively TRBD1 (5 bases). V was trimmed by 3 bases and J by 1 base, leaving 9 bases between them. The CDR3 is 15 residues long. CDR1 and CDR2 from the germline V gene are LNHDA and SQIVND (reference sequence). CDR3 sequence: CASSMRQGNTGELFF. The DNA for the CDR3 is TGTGCCAGTAGTATGCGTCAGGGGAACACCGGGGAGCTGTTTTTT.

The rearrangement links TRBV7-2 to TRBJ1-2; D gene unclear. The CDR3 contains 13 residues. The V gene's germline CDR1 is SGHTA and CDR2 FQGNSA. V was cut by 2 bases and J by 3 bases, with 7 bases left in between. The CDR3 loop is CASSLWADYGYTF. In DNA form, the CDR3 reads TGTGCCAGCAGCTTATGGGCCGACTATGGCTACACCTTC.

The chain carries TRBV5-1 and TRBJ2-7; possible D gene TRBD2, 6 bases. Germline V lookup: CDR1 SGHRS, CDR2 YFSETQ. CDR3 length: 15 amino acids. Trimming took 0 bases from V and 0 from J, leaving 10 bases between them. CDR3 sequence (DNA): TGCGCCAGCAGCTTGGCGGGGAGGAGCTCCTACGAGCAGTACTTC. Protein: CASSLAGRSSYEQYF.

This chain connects TRBV29-1 to TRBJ1-2, with 10 nucleotides matching TRBD1. CDR1 and CDR2 from the germline V gene are SQVTM and ANQGSEA. V lost 5 bases, J lost 7 bases, and 7 bases stayed unmatched. The CDR3 is made up of 13 amino acids. The CDR3 DNA is TGCAGCGTTCCCGGGACAGGGGAATTTGGCTACACCTTC. Its protein product is CSVPGTGEFGYTF.

Only a few counts were recorded for this clone. The J gene is TRBJ2-1, the V gene TRBV5-1; 12 nucleotides agree with TRBD2. The V gene's germline CDR1 is SGHRS and CDR2 YFSETQ. V gave up 3 bases and J gave up 7 bases; unmatched junction bases: 5. The CDR3 is 15 residues long. Written as DNA, the CDR3 is TGCGCCAGCAGCTCTCGGACTAGCGGGGCTAATGAGCAGTTCTTC. Its protein product is CASSSRTSGANEQFF.

This sequence joins TRBV19 and TRBJ2-1, with TRBD2 matching over 8 bases. Germline lookup yields CDR1 LNHDA and CDR2 SQIVND (reference sequence). This CDR3 is built from 17 residues. With 3 bases clipped from V and 8 bases from J, the junction kept 15 bases outside the gene matches. The CDR3 reads CASSIRSVGGAGDEQFF. In DNA, the CDR3 is TGTGCCAGTAGTATCAGGTCTGTCGGGGGGGCCGGGGATGAGCAGTTCTTC.

The chain carries TRBV28 and TRBJ2-1; 13 bases agree with TRBD2. The junction had 10 bases not matched to a gene; V was cut back by 4 bases and J by 7 bases. In germline, CDR1 is MDHEN, CDR2 SYDVKM. This CDR3 region has 17 residues. For the CDR3, the DNA is TGTGCCAGCAGTTACCTCTCACTAGCGGGAGGGCGGAATGAGCAGTTCTTC. Translation gives CASSYLSLAGGRNEQFF.

The rearrangement uses TRBV20-1 and TRBJ2-4; tentative D call: TRBD2 (5 bases). From germline, CDR1 is DFQATT and CDR2 SNEGSKA (reference sequence). The CDR3 has 14 residues. Deletions cut 3 bases from V and 0 bases from J, with 9 bases between. CDR3 bases: TGCAGTGCTAGTCGAGCGGTAGCCAAAAACATTCAGTACTTC. Its protein product is CSASRAVAKNIQYF.

This clone was observed a few times. The chain employs TRBV5-1 and TRBJ1-6, with D unresolved. Germline V gene data show CDR1 as SGHRS and CDR2 as YFSETQ. The CDR3 is 13 amino acids. V lost 0 bases, J lost 8 bases, and 6 bases lay in between. The CDR3 DNA reads as TGCGCCAGCAGCTTGGATCTTGATTCACCCCTCCACTTT. It is translated as CASSLDLDSPLHF. The full variable domain, its missing parts supplied by reference TRBV5-1 and TRBJ1-6, is KAGVTQTPRYLIKTRGQQVTLSCSPISGHRSVSWYQQTPGQGLQFLFEYFSETQRNKGNFPGRFSGRQFSNSRSEMNVSTLELGDSALYLCASSLDLDSPLHFGNGTRLTVT.

This rearrangement joins TRBV11-2 to TRBJ2-7; no firm D call. The germline CDR1 and CDR2 sequences are SGHAT and FQNNGV. The length of the CDR3 is 13 residues. Trimming pared 3 bases from V and 2 bases from J, leaving 8 bases between. DNA for the CDR3: TGTGCCAGCAGCTTTCAACTCCCCTACGAGCAGTACTTC. This gives the protein CASSFQLPYEQYF.

The chain employs TRBV5-1 and TRBJ1-4; D call uncertain. The CDR3 covers 15 residues. V was trimmed by 1 base and J by 5 bases, leaving 12 bases between them. Germline V gene data show CDR1 as SGHRS and CDR2 as YFSETQ. Written as DNA, the CDR3 is TGCGCCAGCAGCTTGAGGAGCAGAGAGAATGAAAAACTGTTTTTT. Translating it yields CASSLRSRENEKLFF.

The chain joins TRBV7-7 to TRBJ2-1; TRBD2 is a possible D gene (6 bases). Germline V gene data show CDR1 as SSHAT and CDR2 as FNYEAQ (reference sequence). V was pared by 1 base and J by 7 bases, with 14 bases between. The CDR3 contains 15 residues. The CDR3 DNA reads TGTGCCAGCAGCTTAGGCACCCGCGGAGGGAATGAGCAGTTCTTC. Translated, it gives CASSLGTRGGNEQFF.

This clone appeared a single time. The gene calls are TRBV6-5 and TRBJ2-7; the match to TRBD1 covers 10 bases. The CDR3 loop spans 14 amino acids. The junction had 7 bases not matched to a gene; V was cut back by 7 bases and J by 4 bases. Looked up from germline, CDR1 is MNHEY and CDR2 is SVGAGI. The CDR3: CASTTRDRGYEQYF. The CDR3 DNA reads TGTGCCAGCACCACGAGGGACAGGGGATACGAGCAGTACTTC.

This chain uses TRBV30 with TRBJ1-6; 9 bases align to TRBD1. The CDR3 has 13 residues. Germline V lookup: CDR1 GTSNPN, CDR2 SVGIG (reference sequence). The junction had 5 bases not matched to a gene; V was cut back by 5 bases and J by 9 bases. The CDR3 protein is CAWGTGRFSPLHF. As DNA, the CDR3 is TGTGCCTGGGGGACAGGGAGGTTTTCACCCCTCCACTTT.

The chain carries TRBV30 and TRBJ2-7; 11 bases agree with TRBD2. V gave up 2 bases and J gave up 6 bases; unmatched junction bases: 3. This CDR3 has 13 residues. Germline V gene sequence: CDR1 GTSNPN, CDR2 SVGIG (reference sequence). CDR3 coding DNA: TGTGCCTGGAGTCGGCTAGCGGGAGGCGAGCAGTACTTC. This encodes CAWSRLAGGEQYF.

This clone has a single count. The chain joins TRBV10-3 to TRBJ1-4, with 12 bases that match TRBD1. Germline V gene lookup returns CDR1 ENHRY and CDR2 SYGVKD. The CDR3 is made up of 14 amino acids. V gave up 4 bases and J gave up 7 bases; unmatched junction bases: 1. The chain's CDR3 is CAISGDRGREKLFF. CDR3 sequence (DNA): TGTGCCATCAGTGGGGACAGGGGGCGTGAAAAACTGTTTTTT.